The 13 T cell receptor beta chains below were found in one sample sequenced in a study of T cells in Graves' hyperthyroidism and ophthalmopathy (dated 2019 in TCRdb). The library was produced with multiplex PCR. TCRdb shows the sequencer as Illumina HiSeq 2000. The TCR beta CDR3 regions were amplified from the RNA transcripts. The TCR CDR3 was subjected to a first round of RT-PCR using the HTBI primer set and the Qiagen OneStep RT-PCR kit. The raw public reads went through TCRdb reprocessing: fastp at Q25, MiXCR clone calling, in-frame beta chains kept. Identical CDR3 protein sequences are pooled into one entry, listed with their most common genes and DNA. The sample has hundreds of thousands of distinct CDR3 sequences on record, about 14% of them singletons. Together, the top ten hold about 13% of the sample. Material for sequencing was blood. The receptors come from a young man with Graves' ophthalmopathy.

Ten or more counts support this clonotype. This rearrangement joins TRBV19 to TRBJ2-3; tentatively, D is TRBD2 (6 bases). Trimming left V 5 bases short and J 3 bases short, with 18 bases between. The CDR3 loop spans 16 amino acids. CDR1 and CDR2 (germline): LNHDA, SQIVND (reference sequence). The CDR3 DNA sequence: TGTGCCAGTAGTGGAGGGACCCTGCGGGGAACAGATACGCAGTATTTT. Protein sequence: CASSGGTLRGTDTQYF.

The chain combines TRBV19 with TRBJ2-1; D perhaps matches TRBD2 (5 bases). The CDR3 has 14 residues. V was shortened by 11 bases and J by 0 bases, with 14 bases between the two germline ends. Germline V gene sequence: CDR1 LNHDA, CDR2 SQIVND (reference sequence). The CDR3 loop is CASWSGSSYNEQFF. CDR3 nucleotide sequence: TGTGCCTCGTGGTCGGGGAGCTCCTACAATGAGCAGTTCTTC.

This clonotype was counted ten times or more. The V gene is TRBV7-6, the J gene TRBJ1-2; D ambiguous. The CDR3 runs to 14 residues. V lost 2 bases, J lost 2 bases, and 9 bases lay in between. Per the germline V gene, CDR1 is SGHVS and CDR2 is FNYEAQ. This chain's CDR3 is CASSLYSGNYGYTF. CDR3 bases: TGTGCCAGCAGCTTATATTCAGGAAACTATGGCTACACCTTC.

The rearrangement joins TRBV10-1 to TRBJ1-1; D is undetermined. Trimming stripped 2 bases from V and 3 bases from J, with 7 bases between. Germline loops: CDR1 WNHNN, CDR2 SYGVQD (reference sequence). The CDR3 consists of 13 residues. The CDR3 sequence: CASSEDRYTEAFF. The CDR3 bases are TGCGCCAGCAGTGAGGACCGGTACACTGAAGCTTTCTTT.

This clonotype was detected many times. The chain recombines TRBV5-8 with TRBJ1-1; D is unresolved. Per the germline V gene, CDR1 is SGHTS and CDR2 is YDEGEE. The CDR3 runs 14 residues. V was shortened by 7 bases and J by 0 bases, with 13 bases between the two germline ends. The CDR3 region has the DNA TGTGCCAGCGCCCGATGGACGGTGAACACTGAAGCTTTCTTT. It specifies CASARWTVNTEAFF. Combining the CDR3 with reference TRBV5-8 and TRBJ1-1 gives the whole variable domain EAGVTQSPTHLIKTRGQQATLRCSPISGHTSVYWYQQALGLGLQFLLWYDEGEERNRGNFPPRFSGRQFPNYSSELNVNALELEDSALYLCASARWTVNTEAFFGQGTRLTVV.

This clonotype was observed many times. V gene TRBV24-1 combines with J gene TRBJ2-7; D is possibly TRBD1 (6 bases). The CDR3 has 16 amino acids. V shed 6 bases and J shed 3 bases, with 20 bases lying between them. Per the germline V gene, CDR1 is KGHDR and CDR2 is SFDVKD. This CDR3 is CATSPASGQGNYEQYF. Written as DNA, the CDR3 is TGTGCCACCAGTCCGGCCTCGGGGCAGGGGAACTACGAGCAGTACTTC.

This clonotype has a handful of counts. The chain links TRBV6-1 to TRBJ1-4, with a tentative D call TRBD1 (6 bases). The CDR3 has 13 residues. V was pared by 10 bases and J by 6 bases, with 15 bases between. Per germline, CDR1 MNHNS and CDR2 SASEGT. The CDR3 here is CATKRGGYEKLFF. The CDR3 DNA reads as TGTGCCACCAAACGGGGGGGCTATGAAAAACTGTTTTTT.

The rearrangement joins TRBV19 to TRBJ2-2, with TRBD2 matching over 9 bases. J lost 1 base, V lost 3 bases, and 3 bases had no gene match. The CDR3 extends over 16 amino acids. Germline CDR1 is LNHDA and CDR2 is SQIVND (reference sequence). Written as DNA, the CDR3 is TGTGCCAGTAGTATCAGGACTAGCGTGAACACCGGGGAGCTGTTTTTT. Translating gives CASSIRTSVNTGELFF. The full variable domain, in which reference TRBV19 and TRBJ2-2 provide the parts outside the CDR3, is DGGITQSPKYLFRKEGQNVTLSCEQNLNHDAMYWYRQDPGQGLRLIYYSQIVNDFQKGDIAEGYSVSREKKESFPLTVTSAQKNPTAFYLCASSIRTSVNTGELFFGEGSRLTVL.

This clonotype was recorded at least ten times. The chain recombines TRBV6-1 with TRBJ1-5; 7 nucleotides agree with TRBD1. V lost 5 bases, J lost 3 bases, and 4 bases stayed unmatched. Per germline, CDR1 MNHNS and CDR2 SASEGT. The CDR3 spans 14 residues. CDR3 in DNA: TGTGCCAGCAGTAGAGGGGGCACCAATCAGCCCCAGCATTTT. It yields the protein CASSRGGTNQPQHF.

This clonotype was seen many times. The gene calls are TRBV2 and TRBJ2-3; D assignment may be TRBD1 or TRBD2 (5 bases each). The V and J ends lost 6 bases and 1 base respectively, with 11 bases between them. CDR3 size: 14 residues. In germline, CDR1 is SNHLY, CDR2 FYNNEI. The CDR3 bases are TGTGCCAGCAGCAGGGAGCAACGCACAGATACGCAGTATTTT. Its translation: CASSREQRTDTQYF.

This clonotype was detected ten times or more. V is TRBV20-1 and J is TRBJ2-5; TRBD2 might be the D (6 bases). This CDR3 contains 19 residues. CDR1 is DFQATT and CDR2 is SNEGSKA in the germline V gene (reference sequence). Between the trimmed V and J ends, which lost 0 bases and 5 bases, there was a span of 28 bases. The CDR3 DNA sequence: TGCAGTGCTAGAGATGACGAATTCTCCCGGGACTCACATCGGGAGACCCAGTACTTC. This encodes CSARDDEFSRDSHRETQYF.

This clonotype was detected ten times or more. The chain has TRBV5-6 and TRBJ2-5; D not certain. This CDR3 contains 13 residues. V lost 0 bases and J 7 bases, leaving 10 bases between the germline ends. CDR1 SGHDT and CDR2 YYEEEE come from the germline V gene. CDR3 nucleotide sequence: TGTGCCAGCAGCTTGGGTCAGGCGGCGACCCAGTACTTC. It is translated as CASSLGQAATQYF.

This clonotype has at least ten counts. The V call is TRBV7-2, the J call TRBJ2-7; possibly TRBD1 or TRBD2 for D (5 bases each). The CDR3 is made up of 15 amino acids. The germline CDR1 and CDR2 sequences are SGHTA and FQGNSA. V shed 4 bases and J shed 4 bases, with 17 bases lying between them. CDR3 region: CASSWTGTGNYEQYF. The CDR3 region has the DNA TGTGCCAGCAGCTGGACCGGGACGGGGAATTACGAGCAGTACTTC.